This T cell receptor (beta chain) was identified in a study of identical twins. Notes on the study in general: Invariant MAIT and iNKT cells are populations that could partly confound zero-insertion analyses.

Germline V gene sequence: CDR1 SGDLS, CDR2 YYNGEE. Trimming at V came to 3 bases and at J to 3 bases, leaving 8 bases not matched to a gene. The CDR3 extends over 16 amino acids. In this sample, this clonotype turned up a few times. Antigen specificity is unknown. Template switching added a universal primer site; cDNA carried unique molecular identifiers. TCRdb re-called the 5' RACE reads with MiXCR, one entry per CDR3 protein. The sample records under 900,000 distinct CDR3 sequences, 18% being singletons. The data also belong to a second study, concerning T cells expressing NK-cell markers. As that study records: These clonotypes, the leaders elsewhere, also led the CD3+CD56-NKG2C+ fraction in a few donors. Questions lingered over whether expanded NKG2C+ T cell clones were HCMV-specific.

This chain uses TRBV9 with TRBJ2-3, with 9 bases aligning to TRBD2. Sequenced input: PBMCs. The TCR comes from a woman aged 18-30 years in good health. This chain's CDR3 is CASSGNSGGATDTQYF. The DNA of the CDR3 is TGTGCCAGCAGCGGGAATAGCGGGGGCGCGACAGATACGCAGTATTTT.